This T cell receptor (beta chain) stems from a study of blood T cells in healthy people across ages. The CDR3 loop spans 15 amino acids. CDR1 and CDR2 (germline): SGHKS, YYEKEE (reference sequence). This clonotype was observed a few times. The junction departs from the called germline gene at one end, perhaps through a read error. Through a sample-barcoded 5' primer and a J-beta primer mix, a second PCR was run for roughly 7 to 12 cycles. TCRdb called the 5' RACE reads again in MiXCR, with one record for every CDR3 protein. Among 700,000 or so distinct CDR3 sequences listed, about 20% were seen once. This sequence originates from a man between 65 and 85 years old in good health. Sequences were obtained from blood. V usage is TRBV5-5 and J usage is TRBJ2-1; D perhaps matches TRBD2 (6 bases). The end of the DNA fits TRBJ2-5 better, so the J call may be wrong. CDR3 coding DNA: TGCGCCAGCAGCATTTGGTCGGGGGTAGGGGAGACCCAGTACTTC. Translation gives CASSIWSGVGETQYF.